One sample yielded the 5 T cell receptor beta chains listed below, sequenced in a study of post-analysis software for immune sequencing data. Study-level results: Higher frequency in patients than in controls was seen for about five TRBV segments, with TRBV5-6, TRBV5-1 and TRBV20-1 among them.

These TCRs are of unknown antigen specificity. Presence of unique molecular identifiers characterized the TCR beta cDNA libraries. TCRdb re-derived calls from the PCR reads in MiXCR, one entry per CDR3 protein. The table has hundreds of thousands of distinct CDR3 sequences, under 70% seen once. The sequencing input was blood. All receptors come from a girl between 10 and 17 years old with multiple sclerosis.

This clonotype showed up just a few times. The gene calls are TRBV15 and TRBJ1-2; D is unclear. The CDR3 runs to 16 residues. Germline values: CDR1 LNHNV, CDR2 YYDKDF (reference sequence). The V end was cut by 0 bases, the J end by 6 bases, with 17 bases between. The CDR3 bases are TGTGCCACCAGCAGAGAAATCAGGCTCTCCGAACATGGCTACACCTTC. Encoded protein: CATSREIRLSEHGYTF.

The gene calls are TRBV19 and TRBJ1-5; D gene unclear. The ends were cut back, 6 bases at V and 0 bases at J, with 12 bases in the middle. In germline, CDR1 is LNHDA, CDR2 SQIVND (reference sequence). CDR3 size: 15 residues. In nucleotides, the CDR3 is TGTGCCAGTAGGAAGGACGGTTATAGCAATCAGCCCCAGCATTTT. It translates to CASRKDGYSNQPQHF.

V and J are TRBV29-1 and TRBJ2-7; weak D call: TRBD2 (5 bases). CDR3 length equals 14 residues. CDR1 is SQVTM and CDR2 is ANQGSEA in the germline V gene. V dropped 6 bases and J dropped 1 base, with 16 bases sitting between them. The CDR3 coding sequence is TGCAGCGTCGGACTCCCCAGCGTGTCCTACGAGCAGTACTTC. It is translated as CSVGLPSVSYEQYF.

The chain joins TRBV20-1 to TRBJ2-1; TRBD2 is a possible D gene (6 bases). In germline, CDR1 is DFQATT, CDR2 SNEGSKA (reference sequence). The V gene lost 1 base and the J gene lost 5 bases, with 9 bases spanning the gap. CDR3 length: 13 residues. The CDR3 region is CSARGEVNNEQFF. CDR3 sequence (DNA): TGCAGTGCTAGAGGGGAGGTAAACAATGAGCAGTTCTTC.

V is TRBV20-1 and J is TRBJ2-1, with D unclear. The CDR3 consists of 15 residues. The V gene lost 0 bases and the J gene lost 0 bases, with 9 bases spanning the gap. Germline-derived CDR1 and CDR2 are DFQATT and SNEGSKA (reference sequence). The DNA for the CDR3 is TGCAGTGCTAGAGATGACGGAAGCTCCTACAATGAGCAGTTCTTC. Encoded protein: CSARDDGSSYNEQFF.